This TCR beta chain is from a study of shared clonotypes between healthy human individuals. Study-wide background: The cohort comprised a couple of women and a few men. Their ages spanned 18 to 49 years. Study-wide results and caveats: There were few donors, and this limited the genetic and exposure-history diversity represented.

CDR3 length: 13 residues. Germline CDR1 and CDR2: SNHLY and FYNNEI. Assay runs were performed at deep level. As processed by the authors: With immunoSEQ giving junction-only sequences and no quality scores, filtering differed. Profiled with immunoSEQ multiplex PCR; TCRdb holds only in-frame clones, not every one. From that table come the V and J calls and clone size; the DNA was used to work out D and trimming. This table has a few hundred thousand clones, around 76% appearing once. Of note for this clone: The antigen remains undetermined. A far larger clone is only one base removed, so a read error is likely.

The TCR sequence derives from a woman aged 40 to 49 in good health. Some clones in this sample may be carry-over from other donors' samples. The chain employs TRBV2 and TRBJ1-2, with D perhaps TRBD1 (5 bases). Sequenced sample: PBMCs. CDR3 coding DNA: TGTGCCAGCAGTCCGACTGGGACGGATGGCCACACCTTC. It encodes CASSPTGTDGHTF.